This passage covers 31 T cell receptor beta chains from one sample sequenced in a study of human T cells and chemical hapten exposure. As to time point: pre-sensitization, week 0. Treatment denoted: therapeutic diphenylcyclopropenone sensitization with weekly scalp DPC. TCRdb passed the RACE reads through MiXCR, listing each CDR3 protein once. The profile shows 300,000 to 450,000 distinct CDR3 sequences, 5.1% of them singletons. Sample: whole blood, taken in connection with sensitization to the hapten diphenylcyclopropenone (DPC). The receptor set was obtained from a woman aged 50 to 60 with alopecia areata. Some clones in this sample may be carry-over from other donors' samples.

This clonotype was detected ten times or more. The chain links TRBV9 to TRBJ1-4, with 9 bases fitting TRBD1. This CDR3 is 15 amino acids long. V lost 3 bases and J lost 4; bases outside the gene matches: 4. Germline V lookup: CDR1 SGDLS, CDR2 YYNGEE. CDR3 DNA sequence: TGTGCCAGCAGCGGCGGACAGGGGCTTAATGAAAAACTGTTTTTT. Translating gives CASSGGQGLNEKLFF.

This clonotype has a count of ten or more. The CDR3 nucleotides are TGTGCCAGCAGCTTAGTCGCGGGGCCGGGGAATTCACCCCTCCACTTT. This encodes CASSLVAGPGNSPLHF. V gene TRBV7-8 combines with J gene TRBJ1-6; D possibly corresponds to TRBD1 (5 bases). The V gene lost 1 base and the J gene lost 7 bases, with 14 bases spanning the gap. The length of the CDR3 is 16 residues. The germline CDR1 and CDR2 sequences are SGHVS and FQNEAQ. The whole variable domain, filled in from reference TRBV7-8 and TRBJ1-6, reads GAGVSQSPRYKVAKRGQDVALRCDPISGHVSLFWYQQALGQGPEFLTYFQNEAQLDKSGLPSDRFFAERPEGSVSTLKIQRTQQEDSAVYLCASSLVAGPGNSPLHFGNGTRLTVT.

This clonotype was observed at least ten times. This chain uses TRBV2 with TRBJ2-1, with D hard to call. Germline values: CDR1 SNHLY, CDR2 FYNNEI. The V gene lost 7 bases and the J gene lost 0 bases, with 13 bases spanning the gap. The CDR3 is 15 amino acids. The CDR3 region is CASISGGSSYNEQFF. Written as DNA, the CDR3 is TGTGCCAGCATTTCCGGCGGTAGCTCCTACAATGAGCAGTTCTTC.

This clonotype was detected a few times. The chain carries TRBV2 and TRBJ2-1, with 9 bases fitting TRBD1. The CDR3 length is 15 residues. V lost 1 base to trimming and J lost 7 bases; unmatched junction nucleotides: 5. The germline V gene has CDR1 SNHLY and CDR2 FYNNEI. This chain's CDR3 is CASSEVTGGRNEQFF. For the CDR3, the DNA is TGTGCCAGCAGTGAAGTAACAGGGGGCAGGAATGAGCAGTTCTTC.

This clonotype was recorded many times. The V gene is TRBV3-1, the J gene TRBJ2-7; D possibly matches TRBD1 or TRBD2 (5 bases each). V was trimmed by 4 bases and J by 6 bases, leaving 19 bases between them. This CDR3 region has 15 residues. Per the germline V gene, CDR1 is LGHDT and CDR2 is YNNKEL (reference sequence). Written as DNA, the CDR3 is TGTGCCAGCAGCCCACTAGAGGGGAAAGAGTCCGAGCAGTACTTC. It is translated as CASSPLEGKESEQYF.

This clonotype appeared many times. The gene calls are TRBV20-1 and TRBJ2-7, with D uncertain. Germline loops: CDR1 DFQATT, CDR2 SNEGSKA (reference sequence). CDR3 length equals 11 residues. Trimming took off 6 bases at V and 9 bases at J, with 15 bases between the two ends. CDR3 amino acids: CSAQTGVGQYF. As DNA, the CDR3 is TGCAGTGCCCAGACGGGTGTCGGGCAGTACTTC.

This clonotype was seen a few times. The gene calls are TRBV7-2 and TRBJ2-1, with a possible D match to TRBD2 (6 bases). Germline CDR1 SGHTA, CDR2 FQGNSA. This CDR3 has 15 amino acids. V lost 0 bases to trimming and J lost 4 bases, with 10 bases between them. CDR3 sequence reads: CASSLAPSAYNEQFF. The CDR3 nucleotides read TGTGCCAGCAGCTTAGCACCTAGCGCATACAATGAGCAGTTCTTC.

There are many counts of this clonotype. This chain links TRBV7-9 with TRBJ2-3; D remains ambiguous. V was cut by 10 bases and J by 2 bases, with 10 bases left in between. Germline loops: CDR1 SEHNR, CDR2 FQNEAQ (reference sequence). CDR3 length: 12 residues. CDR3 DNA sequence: TGTGCCATCCCCGGTTTCACAGATACGCAGTATTTT. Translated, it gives CAIPGFTDTQYF.

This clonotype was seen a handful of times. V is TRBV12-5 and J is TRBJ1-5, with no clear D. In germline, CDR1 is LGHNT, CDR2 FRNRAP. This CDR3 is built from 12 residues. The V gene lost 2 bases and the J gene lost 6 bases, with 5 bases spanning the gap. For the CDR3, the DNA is TGTGCTAGTGGTTTGCTAACTCAGCCCCAGCATTTT. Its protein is CASGLLTQPQHF.

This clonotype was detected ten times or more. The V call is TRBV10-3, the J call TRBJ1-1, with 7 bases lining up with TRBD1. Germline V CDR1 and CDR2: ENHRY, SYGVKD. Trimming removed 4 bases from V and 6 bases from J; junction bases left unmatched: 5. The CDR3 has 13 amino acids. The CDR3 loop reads CAISGRGDAEAFF. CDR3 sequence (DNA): TGTGCCATCAGTGGCAGGGGGGATGCTGAAGCTTTCTTT.

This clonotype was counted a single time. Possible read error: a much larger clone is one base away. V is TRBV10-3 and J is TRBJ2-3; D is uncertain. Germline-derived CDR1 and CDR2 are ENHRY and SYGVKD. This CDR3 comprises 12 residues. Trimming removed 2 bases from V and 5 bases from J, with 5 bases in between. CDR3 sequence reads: CAISEDIDTQYF. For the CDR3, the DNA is TGTGCCATCAGTGAGGATATAGATACGCAGTATTTT.

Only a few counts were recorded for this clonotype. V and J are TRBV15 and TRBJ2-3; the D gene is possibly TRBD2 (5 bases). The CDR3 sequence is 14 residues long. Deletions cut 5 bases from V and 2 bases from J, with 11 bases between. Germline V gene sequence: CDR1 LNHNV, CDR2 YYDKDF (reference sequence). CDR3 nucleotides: TGTGCCACCAGCCCGGGGTCCCACACAGATACGCAGTATTTT. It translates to CATSPGSHTDTQYF. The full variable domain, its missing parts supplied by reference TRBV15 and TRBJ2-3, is DAMVIQNPRYQVTQFGKPVTLSCSQTLNHNVMYWYQQKSSQAPKLLFHYYDKDFNNEADTPDNFQSRRPNTSFCFLDIRSPGLGDTAMYLCATSPGSHTDTQYFGPGTRLTVL.

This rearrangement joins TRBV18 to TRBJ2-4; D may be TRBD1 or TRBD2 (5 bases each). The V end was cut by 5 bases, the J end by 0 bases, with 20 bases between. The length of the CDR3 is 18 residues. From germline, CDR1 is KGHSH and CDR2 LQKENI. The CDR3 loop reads CASSTLPVGDLAKNIQYF. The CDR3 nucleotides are TGTGCCAGCTCAACACTCCCAGTAGGGGACCTAGCCAAAAACATTCAGTACTTC.

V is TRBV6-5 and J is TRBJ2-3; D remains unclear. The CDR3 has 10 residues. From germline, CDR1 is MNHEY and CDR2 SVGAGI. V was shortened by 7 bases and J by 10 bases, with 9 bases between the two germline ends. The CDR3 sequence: CASNVPAQYF. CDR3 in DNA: TGTGCCAGCAATGTCCCTGCGCAGTATTTT.

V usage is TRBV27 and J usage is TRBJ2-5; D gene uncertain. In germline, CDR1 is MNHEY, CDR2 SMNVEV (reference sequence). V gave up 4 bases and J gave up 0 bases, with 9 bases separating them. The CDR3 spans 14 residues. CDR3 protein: CASSYAGNQETQYF. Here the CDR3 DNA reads TGTGCCAGCAGTTACGCAGGAAACCAAGAGACCCAGTACTTC.

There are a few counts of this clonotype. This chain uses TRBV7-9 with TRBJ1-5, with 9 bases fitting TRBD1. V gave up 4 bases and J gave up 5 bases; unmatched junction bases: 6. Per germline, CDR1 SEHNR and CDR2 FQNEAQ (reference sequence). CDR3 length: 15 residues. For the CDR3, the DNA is TGTGCCAGCAGCTCCGCGGGGACAGGGCATCAGCCCCAGCATTTT. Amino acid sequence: CASSSAGTGHQPQHF.

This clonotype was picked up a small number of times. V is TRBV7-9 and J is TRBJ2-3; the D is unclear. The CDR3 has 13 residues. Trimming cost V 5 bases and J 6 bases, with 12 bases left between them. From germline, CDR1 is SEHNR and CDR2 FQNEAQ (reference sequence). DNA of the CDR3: TGTGCCAGCAGCCCGCTAATTGGGGATACGCAGTATTTT. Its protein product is CASSPLIGDTQYF.

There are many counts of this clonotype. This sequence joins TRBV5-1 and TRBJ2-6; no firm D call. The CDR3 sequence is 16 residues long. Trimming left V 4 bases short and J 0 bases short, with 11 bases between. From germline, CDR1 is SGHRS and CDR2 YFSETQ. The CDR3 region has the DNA TGCGCCAGCAGCGTGGACGGTCCCTCTGGGGCCAACGTCCTGACTTTC. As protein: CASSVDGPSGANVLTF. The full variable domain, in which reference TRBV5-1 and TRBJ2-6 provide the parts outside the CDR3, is KAGVTQTPRYLIKTRGQQVTLSCSPISGHRSVSWYQQTPGQGLQFLFEYFSETQRNKGNFPGRFSGRQFSNSRSEMNVSTLELGDSALYLCASSVDGPSGANVLTFGAGSRLTVL.

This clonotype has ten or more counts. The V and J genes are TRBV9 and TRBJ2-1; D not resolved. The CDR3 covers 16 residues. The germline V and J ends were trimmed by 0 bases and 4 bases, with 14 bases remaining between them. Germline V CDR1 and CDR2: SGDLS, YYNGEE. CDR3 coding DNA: TGTGCCAGCAGCGTAGTTGGAACAGCGTTTTACAATGAGCAGTTCTTC. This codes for CASSVVGTAFYNEQFF.

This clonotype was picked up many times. CDR3 protein: CASSLTASLNTEAFF. Written as DNA, the CDR3 is TGTGCCAGCAGCTTGACCGCCAGCTTAAACACTGAAGCTTTCTTT. The gene calls are TRBV5-5 and TRBJ1-1; no clear D. V dropped 1 base and J dropped 2 bases, with 12 bases sitting between them. Germline CDR1 reads SGHKS; CDR2 reads YYEKEE (reference sequence). This CDR3 has 15 residues.

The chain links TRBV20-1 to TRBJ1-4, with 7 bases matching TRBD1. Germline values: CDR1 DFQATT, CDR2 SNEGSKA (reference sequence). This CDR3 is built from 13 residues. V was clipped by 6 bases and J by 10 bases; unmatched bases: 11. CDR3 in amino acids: CSARKGGEAKLFF. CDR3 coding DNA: TGCAGTGCCCGAAAAGGGGGCGAAGCAAAACTGTTTTTT.

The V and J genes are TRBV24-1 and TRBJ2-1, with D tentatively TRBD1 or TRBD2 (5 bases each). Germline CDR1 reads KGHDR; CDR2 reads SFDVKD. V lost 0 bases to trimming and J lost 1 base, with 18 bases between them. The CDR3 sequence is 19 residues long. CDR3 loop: CATSDLRPGSRGSYNEQFF. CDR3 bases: TGTGCCACCAGTGATTTGAGGCCAGGGTCCCGAGGGTCCTACAATGAGCAGTTCTTC.

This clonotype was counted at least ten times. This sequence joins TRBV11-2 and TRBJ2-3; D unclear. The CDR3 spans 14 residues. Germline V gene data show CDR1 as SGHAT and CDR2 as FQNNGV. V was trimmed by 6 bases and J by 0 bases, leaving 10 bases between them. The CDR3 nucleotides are TGTGCCAGCAGACCCCTGGGTAGCACAGATACGCAGTATTTT. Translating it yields CASRPLGSTDTQYF.

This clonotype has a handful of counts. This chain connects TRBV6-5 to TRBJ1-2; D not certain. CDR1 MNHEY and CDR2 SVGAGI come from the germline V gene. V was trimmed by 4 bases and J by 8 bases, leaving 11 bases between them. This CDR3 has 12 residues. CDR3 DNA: TGTGCCAGCAGTTCAGAACCACCGGGCTACACCTTC. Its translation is CASSSEPPGYTF.

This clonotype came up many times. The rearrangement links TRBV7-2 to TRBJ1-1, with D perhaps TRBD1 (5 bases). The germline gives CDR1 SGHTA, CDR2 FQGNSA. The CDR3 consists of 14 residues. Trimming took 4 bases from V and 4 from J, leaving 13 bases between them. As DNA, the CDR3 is TGTGCCAGCAGCTCCGGGGCCGTGGGCACTGAAGCTTTCTTT. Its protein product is CASSSGAVGTEAFF.

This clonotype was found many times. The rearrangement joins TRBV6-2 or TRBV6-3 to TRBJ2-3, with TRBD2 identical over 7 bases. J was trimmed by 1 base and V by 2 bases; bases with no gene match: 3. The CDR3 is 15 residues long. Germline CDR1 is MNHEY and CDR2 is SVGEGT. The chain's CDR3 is CASSYGGRGTDTQYF. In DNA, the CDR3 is TGTGCCAGCAGTTACGGAGGGAGGGGCACAGATACGCAGTATTTT.

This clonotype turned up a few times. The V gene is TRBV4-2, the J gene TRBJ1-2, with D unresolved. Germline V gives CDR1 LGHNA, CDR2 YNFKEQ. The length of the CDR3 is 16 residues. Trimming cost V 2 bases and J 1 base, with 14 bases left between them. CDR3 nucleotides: TGTGCCAGCAGCCAACTTACAGCAATACTTAACTATGGCTACACCTTC. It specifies CASSQLTAILNYGYTF.

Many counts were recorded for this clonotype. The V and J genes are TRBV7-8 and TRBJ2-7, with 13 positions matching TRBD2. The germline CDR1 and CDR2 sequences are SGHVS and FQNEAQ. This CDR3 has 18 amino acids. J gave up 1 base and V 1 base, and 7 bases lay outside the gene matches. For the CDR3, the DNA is TGTGCCAGCAGCTTAGGAAGGACTAGCGGGAGATTTTCCTACGAGCAGTACTTC. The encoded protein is CASSLGRTSGRFSYEQYF. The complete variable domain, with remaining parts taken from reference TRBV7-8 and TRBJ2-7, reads GAGVSQSPRYKVAKRGQDVALRCDPISGHVSLFWYQQALGQGPEFLTYFQNEAQLDKSGLPSDRFFAERPEGSVSTLKIQRTQQEDSAVYLCASSLGRTSGRFSYEQYFGPGTRLTVT.

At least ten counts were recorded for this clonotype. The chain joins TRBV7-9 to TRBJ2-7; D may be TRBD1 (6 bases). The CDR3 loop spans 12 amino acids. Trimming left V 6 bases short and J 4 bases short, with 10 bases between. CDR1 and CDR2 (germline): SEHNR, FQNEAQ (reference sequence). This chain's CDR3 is CASSPRGYEQYF. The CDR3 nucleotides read TGTGCCAGCAGTCCCAGGGGTTACGAGCAGTACTTC.

The CDR3 bases are TGCAGCGTGACTAGCGGGAGCTCCTACAATGAGCAGTTCTTC. This encodes CSVTSGSSYNEQFF. The chain links TRBV29-1 to TRBJ2-1; 12 bases fit TRBD2. The junction had 0 bases not matched to a gene; V was cut back by 6 bases and J by 0 bases. CDR1 and CDR2 (germline): SQVTM, ANQGSEA. This CDR3 comprises 14 residues.

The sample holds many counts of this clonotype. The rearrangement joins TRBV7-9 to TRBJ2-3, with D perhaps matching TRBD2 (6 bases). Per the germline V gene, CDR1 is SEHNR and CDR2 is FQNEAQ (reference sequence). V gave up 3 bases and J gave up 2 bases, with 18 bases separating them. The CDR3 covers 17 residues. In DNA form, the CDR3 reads TGTGCCAGCAGCTTGGCGTCGGTCGGGGGTACCACAGATACGCAGTATTTT. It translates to CASSLASVGGTTDTQYF. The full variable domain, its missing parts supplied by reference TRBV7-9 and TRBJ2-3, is DTGVSQNPRHKITKRGQNVTFRCDPISEHNRLYWYRQTLGQGPEFLTYFQNEAQLEKSRLLSDRFSAERPKGSFSTLEIQRTEQGDSAMYLCASSLASVGGTTDTQYFGPGTRLTVL.